What follows are 19 T cell receptor beta chains derived from one specimen sequenced in a study of shared clonotypes between healthy human individuals. Sequenced by immunoSEQ multiplex PCR; TCRdb stores in-frame clones only, minus some. The table includes around 2.1 million clones, approximately 95% detected once. Source material: naive CD4+ T cells sorted from blood. Regarding subset: CD45RA+ positively selected. Receptors originate from a man in his late teens or twenties in good health.

The V call is TRBV9, the J call TRBJ2-5; 8 bases map to TRBD1. Trimming took 0 bases from V and 5 from J; bases not matched to a gene: 6. CDR1 is SGDLS, CDR2 YYNGEE, per germline. This CDR3 contains 15 residues. The CDR3 region is CASSVARTGLETQYF. CDR3 nucleotide sequence: TGTGCCAGCAGCGTAGCCCGGACAGGGCTTGAGACCCAGTACTTC.

CDR3: CASSFKDKAQYF. The CDR3 DNA sequence: TGTGCCAGCAGTTTTAAGGACAAGGCGCAGTACTTC. The rearrangement uses TRBV28 and TRBJ2-7; possibly TRBD1 for D (5 bases). The CDR3 has 12 amino acids. Trimming removed 3 bases at V and 9 bases at J, with 12 bases between. CDR1 MDHEN and CDR2 SYDVKM come from the germline V gene.

This clone has just one count. J is TRBJ1-5 and V is TRBV18; the D gene is possibly TRBD1 (5 bases). The CDR3 is made up of 13 amino acids. V gave up 8 bases and J gave up 6 bases, with 14 bases separating them. Per germline, CDR1 KGHSH and CDR2 LQKENI. The CDR3 protein is CASAELGGQPQHF. The CDR3 nucleotides are TGTGCCAGCGCGGAGCTTGGGGGTCAGCCCCAGCATTTT.

Worth noting for this clone: Other DNA sequences from this sample encode an identical CDR3 as well. V gene TRBV11-2 combines with J gene TRBJ2-7; D not certain. Between the trimmed V and J ends, which lost 1 base and 4 bases, there was a span of 11 bases. CDR3 length: 14 amino acids. Germline CDR1 SGHAT, CDR2 FQNNGV. CDR3 sequence reads: CASSLARGPYEQYF. In nucleotides, the CDR3 is TGTGCCAGCAGCTTAGCTCGTGGGCCTTACGAGCAGTACTTC.

This sequence joins TRBV20-1 and TRBJ1-2; no definite D call. CDR3 length: 11 residues. Trimming removed 5 bases from V and 4 bases from J, with 8 bases in between. The V gene's germline CDR1 is DFQATT and CDR2 SNEGSKA (reference sequence). The CDR3 sequence: CSARPLYGYTF. The CDR3 DNA reads TGCAGTGCTCGTCCCCTCTATGGCTACACCTTC.

The chain couples TRBV2 to TRBJ2-5; 10 nucleotides agree with TRBD2. The CDR3 covers 15 residues. Germline V lookup: CDR1 SNHLY, CDR2 FYNNEI. Losses at the gene ends were 4 bases for V and 2 bases for J; bases not matched to a gene: 4. In nucleotides, the CDR3 is TGTGCCAGCAGTGGCCAACTAGCGGGACAAGAGACCCAGTACTTC. Translating gives CASSGQLAGQETQYF.

Concerning this clone itself: At one end the junction does not follow the germline gene, possibly because of a read error. Different DNA sequences within this sample yield the same CDR3. The chain combines TRBV9 with TRBJ2-1; D is unresolved. This CDR3 has 15 amino acids. Germline V lookup: CDR1 SGDLS, CDR2 YYNGEE. The CDR3 loop is CASSEGLERMDEQFF. CDR3 bases: TGCGCCAGCAGCGAAGGGCTGGAACGAATGGATGAGCAGTTCTTC.

This chain uses TRBV7-8 with TRBJ1-5, with D tentatively TRBD1 (6 bases). The V gene's germline CDR1 is SGHVS and CDR2 FQNEAQ. V lost 1 base, J lost 2 bases, and 9 bases lay in between. The length of the CDR3 is 15 residues. The CDR3 protein is CASSLEGGRNQPQHF. CDR3 nucleotide sequence: TGTGCCAGCAGCTTAGAAGGGGGGCGCAATCAGCCCCAGCATTTT.

This chain joins TRBV7-9 and TRBJ1-6; no clear D gene. This CDR3 has 16 residues. V was trimmed by 5 bases and J by 0 bases, leaving 11 bases between them. The germline gives CDR1 SEHNR, CDR2 FQNEAQ (reference sequence). CDR3 residues: CASSPLGSSYNSPLHF. CDR3 coding DNA: TGTGCCAGCAGCCCACTCGGGAGCTCCTATAATTCACCCCTCCACTTT.

This chain joins TRBV6-6 and TRBJ2-7; D ambiguous. This CDR3 is 11 amino acids long. Between the trimmed V and J ends, which lost 4 bases and 4 bases, there was a span of 5 bases. Germline V gives CDR1 MNHNY, CDR2 SVGAGI (reference sequence). The CDR3 coding sequence is TGTGCCAGCAGTTCCGTTTACGAGCAGTACTTC. Protein: CASSSVYEQYF.

This chain connects TRBV18 to TRBJ1-2; D gene ambiguous. Trimming removed 3 bases from V and 8 bases from J, with 13 bases in between. This CDR3 has 13 amino acids. Germline V CDR1 and CDR2: KGHSH, LQKENI. CDR3 region: CASSPPGKAGYTF. CDR3 coding DNA: TGTGCCAGCTCACCCCCGGGCAAGGCGGGCTACACCTTC.

This clone was seen a single time. The chain has TRBV10-3 and TRBJ2-3; 13 bases are shared with TRBD2. V was clipped by 6 bases and J by 2 bases; unmatched bases: 8. CDR1 ENHRY and CDR2 SYGVKD come from the germline V gene. This CDR3 spans 17 amino acids. The CDR3 DNA reads as TGTGCCATCAGGGAGAGACTAGCGGGGGGCAACACAGATACGCAGTATTTT. It encodes CAIRERLAGGNTDTQYF.

The V gene is TRBV5-1, the J gene TRBJ2-7; 11 nucleotides line up with TRBD2. The CDR3 length is 18 residues. In germline, CDR1 is SGHRS, CDR2 YFSETQ. Trimming removed 4 bases from V and 2 bases from J; junction bases left unmatched: 14. The CDR3 reads CASSGGTSGQRPTYEQYF. The CDR3 coding sequence is TGCGCCAGCAGCGGAGGGACTAGCGGCCAACGGCCTACCTACGAGCAGTACTTC.

This clone was detected once. This chain links TRBV2 with TRBJ2-5, with 12 bases aligning to TRBD1. The germline V gene has CDR1 SNHLY and CDR2 FYNNEI. J gave up 4 bases and V 8 bases, and 8 bases lay outside the gene matches. The CDR3 runs to 15 residues. The CDR3 region is CASSGQGAASETQYF. CDR3 DNA: TGTGCCAGCTCGGGACAGGGGGCAGCATCAGAGACCCAGTACTTC.

The rearrangement joins TRBV4-1 to TRBJ1-5, with D maybe TRBD1 (6 bases). The CDR3 covers 17 residues. Looked up from germline, CDR1 is MGHRA and CDR2 is YSYEKL. Trimming removed 0 bases at V and 5 bases at J, with 17 bases between. CDR3 sequence (DNA): TGCGCCAGCAGCCAAGATAACCTAGGGGGAAGGGATCAGCCCCAGCATTTT. The encoded protein is CASSQDNLGGRDQPQHF.

The V and J genes are TRBV2 and TRBJ2-2; 9 bases map to TRBD1. With V trimmed by 5 bases and J by 7 bases, 5 bases remained unmatched. CDR1 and CDR2 from the germline V gene are SNHLY and FYNNEI. CDR3 length: 14 amino acids. The CDR3 region has the DNA TGTGCCAGCAGTCGGACAGGGGAAGGCGGGGAGCTGTTTTTT. This codes for CASSRTGEGGELFF.

The chain couples TRBV21-1 to TRBJ2-7. TRBV21-1 is flagged as a pseudogene. This CDR3 spans 19 amino acids. The CDR3 DNA sequence: TGTGCCAGCAGCAAAGAGGGAACAGCTCCTGAAGTCGGATCCTACGAGCAGTACTTC. Translating gives CASSKEGTAPEVGSYEQYF.

This chain links TRBV7-9 with TRBJ1-5; 10 nucleotides match TRBD1. The ends lost 5 bases at V and 12 bases at J; junction bases unmatched: 13. This CDR3 has 15 amino acids. CDR1 and CDR2 from the germline V gene are SEHNR and FQNEAQ (reference sequence). The DNA for the CDR3 is TGTGCCAGCAGCCGGGGGGACAGGGGTTCTGAGGTCCAGCATTTT. Translated: CASSRGDRGSEVQHF. Together with reference TRBV7-9 and TRBJ1-5, the CDR3 gives the full variable domain: DTGVSQNPRHKITKRGQNVTFRCDPISEHNRLYWYRQTLGQGPEFLTYFQNEAQLEKSRLLSDRFSAERPKGSFSTLEIQRTEQGDSAMYLCASSRGDRGSEVQHFGDGTRLSIL.

The chain carries TRBV7-2 and TRBJ1-4, with D unresolved. V lost 5 bases and J 6 bases, leaving 16 bases between the germline ends. The CDR3 extends over 15 amino acids. Germline CDR1 and CDR2: SGHTA and FQGNSA. This CDR3 is CASSPGGITYEKLFF. The CDR3, as DNA: TGTGCCAGCAGCCCAGGAGGGATTACATATGAAAAACTGTTTTTT.